This T cell receptor beta chain derives from a study of post-analysis software for immune sequencing data. Notes on the study in general: Normalized Chao1 diversity was significantly reduced in patients versus controls. Four or five TRBV segments, including TRBV5-6, TRBV5-1 and TRBV20-1, were more frequent in patients than controls. F measure clustering grouped samples strongly by preparation batch.

Incorporated into the TCR beta cDNA libraries were unique molecular identifiers, which served to reduce PCR and sequencing biases. TCRdb fed the PCR reads into MiXCR, producing one record per CDR3 protein. This table has 700,000 to 800,000 distinct CDR3 sequences, less than 35% appearing once. Points on this clonotype: Its antigen is unknown.

The V and J ends lost 0 bases and 6 bases, in that order; junction bases with no gene match: 0. This CDR3 has 14 amino acids. Germline V gene data show CDR1 as SGHVS and CDR2 as FQNEAQ. Sample: blood. This receptor was identified in a girl between 5 and 17 years old with multiple sclerosis. The chain recombines TRBV7-8 with TRBJ1-1; TRBD1 aligns across 11 bases. For the CDR3, the DNA is TGTGCCAGCAGCTTAGCGGGACAGGGGGCTGAAGCTTTCTTT. It codes for CASSLAGQGAEAFF.